Below, one TCR beta chain is given with its context. What it binds is unknown. The data were obtained in a study of breast tumors, draining lymph nodes, adjacent tissues. Whole-study findings and limits: Compared with basal-like, luminal-like tumors shared significantly more repertoire with nontumor tissue. Most tumor T cells seemingly derive from lymph node, then expand in tumor.

One entry per CDR3 protein, called by TCRdb with MiXCR from the multiplex PCR reads. The table has 150,000 to 200,000 distinct CDR3 sequences, over 25% seen once. The lymph nodes were axillary draining lymph nodes from breast cancer patients. The sample consisted of axillary lymph node tissue. The receptor's source is a female donor with breast cancer. Some clones in this sample may be carry-over from other donors' samples.

In DNA, the CDR3 is TGTGCCAGCAGTGCCCCGGACGAGGGCTACACCTTC. Residues: CASSAPDEGYTF. The V and J genes are TRBV25-1 and TRBJ1-2; D is unclear. V shed 4 bases and J shed 8 bases, with 11 bases lying between them. Germline assignment: CDR1 MGHDK and CDR2 SYGVNS. This CDR3 is built from 12 residues.